What follows is one T cell receptor beta chain and its context. The junction departs from the called germline gene at one end, perhaps through a read error. How the authors handled the data: Cell counts per sample came from amplifying reference gene primers. Repertoires were generated with immunoSEQ multiplex PCR, while TCRdb's copy carries only in-frame clones and drops some. V, J and clone size are taken as reported in that table, and D and trimming were inferred from the DNA itself. The data contain about 290,000 clones, roughly 89% of them singletons. Looked up from germline, CDR1 is SNHLY and CDR2 is FYNNEI. The CDR3 is 13 residues long. This entry belongs to a study of blood T cell repertoires in COVID-19.

This clonotype was obtained from a woman in her twenties or thirties with COVID-19, enrolled during active disease. V gene TRBV2 combines with J gene TRBJ1-2; the match to TRBD1 covers 9 bases. The sequencing sample was made of peripheral blood. CDR3: CASTEQGAGGYTF. Written as DNA, the CDR3 is TGTGCCAGCACTGAACAGGGGGCCGGTGGCTACACCTTC.